A selection of T cell receptor beta chains follows, all from one sample in a study of cytomegalovirus exposure and HLA in healthy donors. The table came from immunoSEQ multiplex PCR; TCRdb's copy has only in-frame clones and leaves some out. The table has 150,000 to 200,000 clones, around 77% seen once. Sequenced material: PBMCs. These receptors were taken from a man between 60 and 75 years old in good health and CMV-seronegative. The CDR3 runs from the conserved cysteine through the conserved F or W.

j_call: TRBJ1-6
v_call: TRBV7-9
cdr3_aa: CASSPQGDSPLHF

j_call: TRBJ1-6
v_call: TRBV5-4
cdr3_aa: CASSSQGTESPLHF

j_call: TRBJ1-2
v_call: TRBV4-3
cdr3_aa: CASSQDRTYGYTF

j_call: TRBJ2-1
v_call: TRBV6-1
cdr3_aa: CASGSQGFYNEQFF

j_call: TRBJ1-2
v_call: TRBV29-1
cdr3_aa: CSEISTGVDGYTF

j_call: TRBJ2-3
v_call: TRBV10-3
cdr3_aa: CIVGGTDTQYF

j_call: TRBJ2-2
v_call: TRBV5-4
cdr3_aa: CASSLARGWGDAGELFF

j_call: TRBJ1-1
v_call: TRBV7-8
cdr3_aa: CASSLTDTEAFF

j_call: TRBJ2-1
v_call: TRBV7-9
cdr3_aa: CASSTTGGIYNEQFF

j_call: TRBJ2-7
v_call: TRBV6-5
cdr3_aa: CASSNRGISYEQYF

j_call: TRBJ1-1
v_call: TRBV4-1
cdr3_aa: CASSQEQGRWNTEAFF

j_call: TRBJ1-6
v_call: TRBV27
cdr3_aa: CASSPGHSPLHF

j_call: TRBJ2-7
v_call: TRBV5-5
cdr3_aa: CASSLVGTGLFEQYF

j_call: TRBJ2-1
v_call: TRBV29-1
cdr3_aa: CSARLAGLGEQFF

j_call: TRBJ1-1
v_call: TRBV29-1
cdr3_aa: CSVNAGRRNTEAFF

j_call: TRBJ1-1
v_call: TRBV7-9
cdr3_aa: CASSADRVNTEAFF

j_call: TRBJ2-7
v_call: TRBV5-5
cdr3_aa: CASSLGQSSSYEQYF

j_call: TRBJ2-1
v_call: TRBV7-6
cdr3_aa: CASSLEWYGDEQFF

j_call: TRBJ2-1
v_call: TRBV16
cdr3_aa: CASNRAGGRYEQFF

j_call: TRBJ2-7
v_call: TRBV6-1
cdr3_aa: CASWRAGGFDEQYF

j_call: TRBJ1-1
v_call: TRBV10-3
cdr3_aa: CAISDGQANTEAFF